These 26 T cell receptor beta chains came from one sample sequenced in a study of identical twins. MiXCR, applied by TCRdb to the 5' RACE reads, yields one record per CDR3 protein. This repertoire shows some 500,000 distinct CDR3 sequences, 12% to 15% found once; its top ten account for about 0.53%. These sequences were also reported in another study, on yellow fever vaccine responses in identical twins.

Input material: CD4+ T cells sorted from blood. The receptors were gathered from a young woman in good health.

V usage is TRBV29-1 and J usage is TRBJ1-1; possible D gene TRBD1, 5 bases. CDR1 and CDR2 (germline): SQVTM, ANQGSEA. CDR3 length: 12 residues. V was pared by 1 base and J by 3 bases, with 6 bases between. The CDR3 sequence is CSVEGGYTEAFF. The CDR3, as DNA: TGCAGCGTTGAAGGGGGCTACACTGAAGCTTTCTTT.

This clonotype has more than one count but fewer than ten. The chain recombines TRBV28 with TRBJ2-3, with D perhaps being TRBD1 or TRBD2 (6 bases each). The germline V and J ends were trimmed by 10 bases and 9 bases, with 14 bases remaining between them. The CDR3 has 11 residues. CDR1 is MDHEN, CDR2 SYDVKM, per germline. The CDR3 sequence is CAIDGGFTQYF. CDR3 in DNA: TGTGCCATCGACGGGGGCTTCACGCAGTATTTT.

This clonotype was observed a handful of times. The chain employs TRBV7-9 and TRBJ2-7; D tentatively fits TRBD1 or TRBD2 (7 bases each). The V end was cut by 7 bases, the J end by 6 bases, with 16 bases between. Looked up from germline, CDR1 is SEHNR and CDR2 is FQNEAQ (reference sequence). The CDR3 runs 13 residues. CDR3 sequence: CASTPTGEGEQYF. CDR3 in DNA: TGTGCCAGCACCCCCACAGGGGAGGGCGAGCAGTACTTC.

V is TRBV7-9 and J is TRBJ2-3, with TRBD2 as a possible D gene (5 bases). The CDR3 contains 16 residues. Per germline, CDR1 SEHNR and CDR2 FQNEAQ (reference sequence). V shed 2 bases and J shed 6 bases, with 18 bases lying between them. The CDR3 coding sequence is TGTGCCAGCAGCTTAACGGTGGGGAGCTTCGTTGATACGCAGTATTTT. This sequence encodes CASSLTVGSFVDTQYF. Combining the CDR3 with reference TRBV7-9 and TRBJ2-3 gives the whole variable domain DTGVSQNPRHKITKRGQNVTFRCDPISEHNRLYWYRQTLGQGPEFLTYFQNEAQLEKSRLLSDRFSAERPKGSFSTLEIQRTEQGDSAMYLCASSLTVGSFVDTQYFGPGTRLTVL.

At least ten counts were recorded for this clonotype. The rearrangement links TRBV5-1 to TRBJ1-4, with D unclear. The CDR3 extends over 22 amino acids. CDR1 SGHRS and CDR2 YFSETQ come from the germline V gene. Trimming stripped 0 bases from V and 0 bases from J, with 27 bases between. Here the CDR3 reads CASSLASQVKGSRSATNEKLFF. Written as DNA, the CDR3 is TGCGCCAGCAGCTTGGCGTCCCAAGTTAAGGGTTCGAGAAGCGCAACTAATGAAAAACTGTTTTTT.

At least ten counts were recorded for this clonotype. The chain links TRBV12-3 or TRBV12-4 to TRBJ2-5; D possibly corresponds to TRBD1 (6 bases). The ends were cut back, 5 bases at V and 1 base at J, with 14 bases in the middle. This CDR3 has 15 amino acids. CDR3 coding DNA: TGTGCCAGCAGTCCTAGAAGGGACACCCAAGAGACCCAGTACTTC. Protein sequence: CASSPRRDTQETQYF.

V is TRBV12-3 or TRBV12-4 and J is TRBJ2-3; the D gene is possibly TRBD2 (5 bases). CDR3 length: 14 amino acids. Trimming pared 3 bases from V and 6 bases from J, leaving 13 bases between. CDR3 loop: CASSLRTSSDTQYF. The CDR3 nucleotides are TGTGCCAGCAGTTTGAGGACTTCTTCGGATACGCAGTATTTT.

The V and J genes are TRBV20-1 and TRBJ2-5; D unresolved. The CDR3 is 13 amino acids. The ends were cut back, 2 bases at V and 2 bases at J, with 9 bases in the middle. Germline values: CDR1 DFQATT, CDR2 SNEGSKA (reference sequence). The CDR3 nucleotides read TGCAGTGCTAGAAACGCGCCTCAAGAGACCCAGTACTTC. It specifies CSARNAPQETQYF.

This clonotype was detected ten times or more. The chain recombines TRBV20-1 with TRBJ2-7, with D unresolved. This CDR3 region has 11 residues. The V gene lost 3 bases and the J gene lost 1 base, with 4 bases spanning the gap. Germline lookup yields CDR1 DFQATT and CDR2 SNEGSKA (reference sequence). DNA of the CDR3: TGCAGTGCTAGCGGATCCTACGAGCAGTACTTC. This sequence encodes CSASGSYEQYF.

The gene calls are TRBV25-1 and TRBJ2-2; 7 nucleotides agree with TRBD2. This CDR3 is built from 16 residues. V was pared by 1 base and J by 5 bases, with 7 bases of the junction left unmatched. Germline CDR1 is MGHDK and CDR2 is SYGVNS. CDR3 bases: TGTGCCAGCAGTGAATCGCGGGAGATGAGGACCGGGGAGCTGTTTTTT. Its protein is CASSESREMRTGELFF.

About this clonotype: In this CDR3 the conserved last residue, phenylalanine or tryptophan, is missing, so a read error is likely. The chain has TRBV7-3 and TRBJ2-1; TRBD2 aligns across 7 bases. Germline V gene data show CDR1 as SGHTA and CDR2 as FQGTGA. Losses at the gene ends were 5 bases for V and 4 bases for J; bases not matched to a gene: 14. CDR3 length: 17 amino acids. As DNA, the CDR3 is TGTGCCAGCAGCCTCCTGCCGGGGGGAGTGGGATACAATGAGCAGTTCTCC. This encodes CASSLLPGGVGYNEQFS.

This clonotype was seen only a few times. This chain connects TRBV7-2 to TRBJ2-3; 9 bases are a match to TRBD2. CDR1 is SGHTA and CDR2 is FQGNSA in the germline V gene. V trimming: 5 bases; J trimming: 3 bases; junction bases outside the gene matches: 12. The CDR3 extends over 17 amino acids. CDR3 coding DNA: TGTGCCAGCAGCCTCCCCTCGGGACTAGCAGGGACAGATACGCAGTATTTT. It encodes CASSLPSGLAGTDTQYF.

The sample holds a few counts of this clonotype. This sequence joins TRBV2 and TRBJ2-5; D remains ambiguous. Germline assignment: CDR1 SNHLY and CDR2 FYNNEI. Trimming removed 4 bases from V and 5 bases from J, with 11 bases in between. The CDR3 is 13 residues long. The CDR3 here is CASSVWFGETQYF. The CDR3 DNA is TGTGCCAGCAGTGTGTGGTTCGGTGAGACCCAGTACTTC. The full variable domain, with the rest looked up from reference TRBV2 and TRBJ2-5, is EPEVTQTPSHQVTQMGQEVILRCVPISNHLYFYWYRQILGQKVEFLVSFYNNEISEKSEIFDDQFSVERPDGSNFTLKIRSTKLEDSAMYFCASSVWFGETQYFGPGTRLLVL.

This clonotype was recorded a few times. The chain carries TRBV12-3 or TRBV12-4 and TRBJ2-7; 10 nucleotides agree with TRBD1. J lost 2 bases, V lost 5 bases, and 6 bases had no gene match. This CDR3 comprises 15 residues. The CDR3 region is CASSPGTGVTYEQYF. DNA for the CDR3: TGTGCCAGCAGTCCCGGGACAGGGGTCACCTACGAGCAGTACTTC.

The CDR3 nucleotides are TGTGCCAGCAGCTTCAATGTGGGGCAAGAGACCCAGTACTTC. Protein product: CASSFNVGQETQYF. This chain joins TRBV11-2 and TRBJ2-5, with D uncertain. The CDR3 loop spans 14 amino acids. Trimming took off 3 bases at V and 2 bases at J, with 10 bases between the two ends. Germline V gene data show CDR1 as SGHAT and CDR2 as FQNNGV.

V gene TRBV2 combines with J gene TRBJ2-1, with 8 bases aligning to TRBD2. CDR1 is SNHLY, CDR2 FYNNEI, per germline. The CDR3 loop spans 15 amino acids. Trimming took 8 bases from V and 5 from J; bases not matched to a gene: 11. The CDR3 sequence is CASGGGRGENNEQFF. CDR3 bases: TGTGCCAGCGGGGGGGGGCGGGGGGAAAACAATGAGCAGTTCTTC.

This rearrangement joins TRBV7-2 to TRBJ2-5; 11 bases agree with TRBD2. Trimming removed 5 bases from V and 3 bases from J; junction bases left unmatched: 5. The CDR3 contains 15 residues. The germline V gene encodes CDR1 SGHTA and CDR2 FQGNSA. This CDR3 is CASSKTSGSEETQYF. The CDR3 DNA sequence: TGTGCCAGCAGCAAAACTAGCGGGAGTGAAGAGACCCAGTACTTC.

This clonotype was recorded a few times. This chain connects TRBV15 to TRBJ2-7; possible D gene TRBD2, 6 bases. V dropped 1 base and J dropped 3 bases, with 13 bases sitting between them. Germline CDR1 is LNHNV and CDR2 is YYDKDF (reference sequence). CDR3 length: 15 amino acids. This CDR3 is CATSRGSVGLYEQYF. CDR3 nucleotide sequence: TGTGCCACCAGCAGAGGATCCGTGGGACTCTACGAGCAGTACTTC.

The genes are TRBV29-1 and TRBJ2-3; D is unresolved. Deletions cut 5 bases from V and 11 bases from J, with 14 bases between. Germline assignment: CDR1 SQVTM and CDR2 ANQGSEA. The CDR3 has 11 residues. The CDR3 region has the DNA TGCAGCGTTTCGTCGGCCATCGAGCAGTATTTT. Protein product: CSVSSAIEQYF.

In this sample, this clonotype turned up a few times. The rearrangement uses TRBV4-1 and TRBJ2-1, with unresolved D. In germline, CDR1 is MGHRA, CDR2 YSYEKL. V lost 1 base and J 10 bases, leaving 23 bases between the germline ends. This CDR3 region has 17 residues. CDR3: CASSQVGLLATPHEQFF. The CDR3 DNA is TGCGCCAGCAGCCAAGTCGGGTTGTTGGCAACCCCCCACGAGCAGTTCTTC.

V gene TRBV12-3 or TRBV12-4 combines with J gene TRBJ2-5; 7 bases match TRBD1. V was pared by 4 bases and J by 3 bases, with 8 bases of the junction left unmatched. This CDR3 has 15 residues. The chain's CDR3 is CASSSRTGIKETQYF. CDR3 DNA: TGTGCCAGCAGTTCACGGACAGGAATAAAAGAGACCCAGTACTTC.

This CDR3 reads CAIRVSAGGSNTDTQYF. CDR3 coding DNA: TGTGCCATCAGGGTTTCAGCGGGAGGCAGCAACACAGATACGCAGTATTTT. The genes are TRBV10-3 and TRBJ2-3; 9 bases map to TRBD2. The CDR3 is 17 amino acids. With 6 bases clipped from V and 2 bases from J, the junction kept 12 bases outside the gene matches. CDR1 and CDR2 from the germline V gene are ENHRY and SYGVKD.

This clonotype has a handful of counts. DNA for the CDR3: TGCGCCAGCAGCTTGGAAACCATTGGAAATTCACCCCTCCACTTT. Its protein product is CASSLETIGNSPLHF. The rearrangement joins TRBV5-1 to TRBJ1-6; D is uncertain. V was cut by 0 bases and J by 7 bases, with 11 bases left in between. Germline V gene data show CDR1 as SGHRS and CDR2 as YFSETQ. This CDR3 is built from 15 residues.

This clonotype was found many times. The junction departs from the called germline gene at one end, perhaps through a read error. The chain is built from TRBV6-1 and TRBJ2-2, with 11 positions matching TRBD2. CDR3 length equals 15 residues. The germline gives CDR1 MNHNS, CDR2 SASEGT. The CDR3: CASSGTSGNTGELFF. The CDR3 coding sequence is TGCGCCAGCAGCGGGACTAGCGGAAACACCGGGGAGCTGTTTTTT.

This clonotype occurred a few times. The rearrangement uses TRBV3-1 and TRBJ2-1, with 10 bases aligning to TRBD2. The V gene end was trimmed by 6 bases and the J gene end by 0 bases; junction bases not matched to a gene: 5. The CDR3 has 16 residues. Germline CDR1 reads LGHDT; CDR2 reads YNNKEL (reference sequence). The CDR3 nucleotides are TGTGCCAGCAGGGGGGCTAGCGGGAGCTCCTACAATGAGCAGTTCTTC. Translating it yields CASRGASGSSYNEQFF.

The gene calls are TRBV25-1 and TRBJ2-5; 8 bases line up with TRBD1. Germline assignment: CDR1 MGHDK and CDR2 SYGVNS. The CDR3 sequence is 14 residues long. Germline trimming cut 1 base from V and 4 bases from J; bases unmatched to any gene: 2. The CDR3 loop reads CASSESRGRETQYF. Written as DNA, the CDR3 is TGTGCCAGCAGTGAATCCAGGGGGCGAGAGACCCAGTACTTC.